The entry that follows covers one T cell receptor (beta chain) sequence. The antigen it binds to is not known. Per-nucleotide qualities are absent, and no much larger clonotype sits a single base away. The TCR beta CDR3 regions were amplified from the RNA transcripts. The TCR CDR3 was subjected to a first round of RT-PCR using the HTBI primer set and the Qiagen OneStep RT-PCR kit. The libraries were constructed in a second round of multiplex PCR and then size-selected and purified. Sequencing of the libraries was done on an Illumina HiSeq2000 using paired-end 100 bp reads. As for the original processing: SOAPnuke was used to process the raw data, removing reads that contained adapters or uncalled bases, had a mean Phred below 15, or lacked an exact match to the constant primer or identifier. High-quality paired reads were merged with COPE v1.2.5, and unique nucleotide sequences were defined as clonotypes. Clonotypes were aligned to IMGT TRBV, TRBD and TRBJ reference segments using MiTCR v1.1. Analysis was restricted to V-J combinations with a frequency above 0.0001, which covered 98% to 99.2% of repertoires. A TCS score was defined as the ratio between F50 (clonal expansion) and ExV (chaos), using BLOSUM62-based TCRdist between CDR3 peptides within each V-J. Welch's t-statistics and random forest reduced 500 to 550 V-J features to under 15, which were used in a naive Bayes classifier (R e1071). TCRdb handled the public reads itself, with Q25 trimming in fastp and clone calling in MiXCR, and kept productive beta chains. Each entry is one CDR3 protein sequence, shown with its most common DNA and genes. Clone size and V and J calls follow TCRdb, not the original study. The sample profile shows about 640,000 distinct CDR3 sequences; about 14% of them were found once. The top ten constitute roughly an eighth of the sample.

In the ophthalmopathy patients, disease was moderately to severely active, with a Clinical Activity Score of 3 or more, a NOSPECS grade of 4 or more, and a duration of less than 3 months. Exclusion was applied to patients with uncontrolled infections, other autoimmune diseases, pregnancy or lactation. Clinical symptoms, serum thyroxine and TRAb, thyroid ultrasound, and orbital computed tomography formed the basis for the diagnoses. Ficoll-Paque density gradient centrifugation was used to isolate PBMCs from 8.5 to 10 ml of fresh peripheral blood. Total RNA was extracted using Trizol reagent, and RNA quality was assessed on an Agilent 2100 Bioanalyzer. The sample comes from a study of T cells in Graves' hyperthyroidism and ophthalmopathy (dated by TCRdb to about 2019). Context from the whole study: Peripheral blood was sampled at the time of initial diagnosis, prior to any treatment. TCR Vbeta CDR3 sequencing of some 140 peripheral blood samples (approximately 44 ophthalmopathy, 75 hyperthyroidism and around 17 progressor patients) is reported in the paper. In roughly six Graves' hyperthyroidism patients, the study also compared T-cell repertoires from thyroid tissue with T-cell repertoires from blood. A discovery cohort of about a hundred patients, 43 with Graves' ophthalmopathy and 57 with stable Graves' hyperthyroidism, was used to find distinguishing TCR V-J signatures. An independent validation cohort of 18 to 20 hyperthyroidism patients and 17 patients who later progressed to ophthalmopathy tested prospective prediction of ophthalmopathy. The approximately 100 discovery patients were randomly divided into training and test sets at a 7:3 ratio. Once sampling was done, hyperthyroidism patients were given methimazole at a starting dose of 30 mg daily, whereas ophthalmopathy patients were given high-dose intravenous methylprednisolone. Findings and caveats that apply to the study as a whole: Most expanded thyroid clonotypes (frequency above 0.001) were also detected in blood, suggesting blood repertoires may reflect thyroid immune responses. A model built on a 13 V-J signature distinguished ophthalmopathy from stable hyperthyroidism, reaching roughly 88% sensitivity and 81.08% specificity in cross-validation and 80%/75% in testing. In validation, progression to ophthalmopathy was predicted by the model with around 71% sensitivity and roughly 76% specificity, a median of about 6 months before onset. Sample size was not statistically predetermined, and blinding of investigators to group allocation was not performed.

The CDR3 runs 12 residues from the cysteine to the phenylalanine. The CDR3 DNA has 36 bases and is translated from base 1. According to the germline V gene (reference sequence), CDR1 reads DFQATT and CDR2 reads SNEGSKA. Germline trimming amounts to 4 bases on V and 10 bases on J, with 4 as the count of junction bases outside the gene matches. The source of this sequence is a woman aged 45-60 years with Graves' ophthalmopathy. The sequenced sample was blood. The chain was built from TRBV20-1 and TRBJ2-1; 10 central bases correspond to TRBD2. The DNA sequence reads TGCAGTGCTAAGCGGGAGGGCCGGGAGCAGTTCTTC. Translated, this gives CSAKREGREQFF.